Listed below are T cell receptor beta chains from one sample, sequenced in a study of cytomegalovirus exposure and HLA in healthy donors. TCRdb's table, derived via immunoSEQ multiplex PCR, lists solely in-frame clones and lacks some. The sample has approximately 160,000 clones; more than 70% are singletons. Sequencing was performed on PBMCs. The source of these receptors is a boy aged 2 to 10 in good health and CMV-seronegative. The conserved cysteine and the conserved F or W are not part of the CDR3 here. Not every row has a clone size; where given, it reads once, few, many or a size class.

ASSYRQGAQPQH NA TRBV6-6
ASSQDGRGTNEKLF NA TRBV14
ASKEVHEQY NA TRBV28
AISEDRGTQY NA TRBV10-3
ASSWRPGLVQLAKNIQY NA TRBV5-4
AWSEEGEQH NA TRBV30
ASSQDGSNSGNTIY NA TRBV4-1
ATSIRQGFTYEQY few TRBV15
SAQGADTQY NA TRBV20-1
ASSLAQGTANEKLF NA TRBV7-9
ASSVAVVAAGGPRETQY NA TRBV9